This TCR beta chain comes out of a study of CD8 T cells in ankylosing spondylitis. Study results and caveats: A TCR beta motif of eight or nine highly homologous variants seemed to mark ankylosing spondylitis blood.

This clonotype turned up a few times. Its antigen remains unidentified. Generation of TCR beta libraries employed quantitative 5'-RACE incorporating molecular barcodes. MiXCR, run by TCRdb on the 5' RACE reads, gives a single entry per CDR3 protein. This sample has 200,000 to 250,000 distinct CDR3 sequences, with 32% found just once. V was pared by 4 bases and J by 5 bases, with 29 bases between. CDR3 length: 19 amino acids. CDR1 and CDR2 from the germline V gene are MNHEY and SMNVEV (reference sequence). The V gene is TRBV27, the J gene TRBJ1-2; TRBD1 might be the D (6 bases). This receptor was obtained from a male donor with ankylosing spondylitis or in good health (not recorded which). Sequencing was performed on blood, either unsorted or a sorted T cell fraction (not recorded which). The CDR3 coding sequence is TGTGCCAGCAGTTCCGTAGGTAGTCAGGGGCGGACCTATCATTATGGCTACACCTTC. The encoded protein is CASSSVGSQGRTYHYGYTF.